The 15 T cell receptor beta chains listed next were all sequenced from one sample in a study of blood T cell repertoires in COVID-19. Only in-frame clones appear in the TCRdb table, and some are missing; sequencing was by immunoSEQ multiplex PCR. Here the sample spans fewer than 350,000 clones, 80% to 90% being singletons. Input material: PBMCs or T cells enriched from blood (not recorded which). The receptors were gathered from a woman aged 40 to 50 with acute COVID-19.

The table lists this clone with a few counts. The rearrangement joins TRBV10-3 to TRBJ2-3, with 7 bases matching TRBD2. Germline values: CDR1 ENHRY, CDR2 SYGVKD. The V and J ends lost 0 bases and 0 bases, in that order; junction bases with no gene match: 3. CDR3 length: 16 amino acids. The CDR3 is CAISESTSFSTDTQYF. The CDR3, as DNA: TGTGCCATCAGTGAGTCGACTAGCTTTAGCACAGATACGCAGTATTTT.

In DNA, the CDR3 is TGTGCCAGCAGTGGACTGCGCGGGAGGGCTGGGACAGATACGCAGTATTTT. Its protein is CASSGLRGRAGTDTQYF. The rearrangement uses TRBV6-2 or TRBV6-3 and TRBJ2-3; 9 bases are a match to TRBD2. The V segment lost 5 bases and the J segment 3 bases; nucleotides outside the gene matches: 12. Germline V gives CDR1 MNHEY, CDR2 SVGEGT. The CDR3 length is 17 residues.

The chain combines TRBV6-2 or TRBV6-3 with TRBJ1-2; D remains unclear. The CDR3 spans 15 residues. With 2 bases removed from V and 7 bases from J, the gap between germline ends came to 17 bases. The germline V gene encodes CDR1 MNHEY and CDR2 SVGEGT. CDR3 sequence: CASSYTQEATSGYTF. The CDR3 DNA reads as TGTGCCAGCAGTTACACCCAGGAAGCAACGAGTGGCTACACCTTC.

This chain links TRBV6-1 with TRBJ1-2; 8 bases align to TRBD1. This CDR3 region has 13 residues. In germline, CDR1 is MNHNS, CDR2 SASEGT. V was pared by 3 bases and J by 5 bases, with 2 bases of the junction left unmatched. CDR3 loop: CASSEDREYGYTF. CDR3 DNA sequence: TGTGCCAGCAGTGAGGACAGGGAATATGGCTACACCTTC.

The genes are TRBV11-2 and TRBJ1-2; TRBD1 matches 7 bases. With V trimmed by 1 base and J by 0 bases, 8 bases remained unmatched. Germline V lookup: CDR1 SGHAT, CDR2 FQNNGV. This CDR3 comprises 17 residues. CDR3 sequence (DNA): TGTGCCAGCAGCTTAGCGGAAGGGGGCACCCCTAACTATGGCTACACCTTC. Protein product: CASSLAEGGTPNYGYTF.

The rearrangement uses TRBV12-3 or TRBV12-4 and TRBJ1-1, with D maybe TRBD1 (5 bases). The CDR3 spans 12 residues. Trimming took off 5 bases at V and 10 bases at J, with 14 bases between the two ends. CDR3 sequence reads: CASSQQGFGAFF. The CDR3 DNA reads TGTGCCAGCAGTCAGCAGGGTTTTGGAGCTTTCTTT.

V is TRBV7-2 and J is TRBJ1-5, with TRBD1 matching over 7 bases. The CDR3 loop spans 14 amino acids. V shed 5 bases and J 3 bases; nucleotides not matched to a gene: 4. Looked up from germline, CDR1 is SGHTA and CDR2 is FQGNSA. CDR3 region: CASSPGQANQPQHF. CDR3 nucleotides: TGTGCCAGCAGCCCCGGACAGGCCAATCAGCCCCAGCATTTT.

This CDR3 is CASSPGTYLNTEAFF. The DNA for the CDR3 is TGTGCCAGCTCACCAGGGACTTATCTCAACACTGAAGCTTTCTTT. The chain is built from TRBV18 and TRBJ1-1; TRBD1 might be the D (5 bases). Per germline, CDR1 KGHSH and CDR2 LQKENI. The CDR3 extends over 15 amino acids. Trimming left V 2 bases short and J 2 bases short, with 12 bases between.

V and J are TRBV5-6 and TRBJ2-2, with D perhaps TRBD2 (5 bases). Germline values: CDR1 SGHDT, CDR2 YYEEEE. The CDR3 runs 17 residues. V gave up 4 bases and J gave up 5 bases, with 21 bases separating them. CDR3 in amino acids: CASSLVSSGPGTGELFF. DNA for the CDR3: TGTGCCAGCAGCCTGGTTTCGAGTGGACCGGGGACCGGGGAGCTGTTTTTT.

The V gene is TRBV11-2, the J gene TRBJ1-2; D perhaps matches TRBD1 (5 bases). The CDR3 length is 14 residues. CDR1 is SGHAT, CDR2 FQNNGV, per germline. The germline V and J ends were trimmed by 0 bases and 4 bases, with 9 bases remaining between them. This CDR3 is CASSLDVGGYGYTF. The DNA for the CDR3 is TGTGCCAGCAGCTTAGACGTGGGGGGCTATGGCTACACCTTC.

The chain has TRBV6-5 and TRBJ2-1, with a tentative D call TRBD2 (5 bases). The CDR3 has 14 amino acids. With 7 bases removed from V and 0 bases from J, the gap between germline ends came to 10 bases. The germline CDR1 and CDR2 sequences are MNHEY and SVGAGI. CDR3 nucleotide sequence: TGTGCCAGCATGAGGGAGAGCTCCTACAATGAGCAGTTCTTC. Its protein product is CASMRESSYNEQFF.

The DNA for the CDR3 is TGCGCCAGCAGCCAAGAGAGGGAGCTTAGCTATGGCTACACCTTC. Its protein is CASSQERELSYGYTF. This sequence joins TRBV4-1 and TRBJ1-2, with D unresolved. The V gene lost 0 bases and the J gene lost 4 bases, with 12 bases spanning the gap. The CDR3 contains 15 residues. CDR1 and CDR2 (germline): MGHRA, YSYEKL.

The CDR3 sequence is CASSLNGANVLTF. The CDR3 nucleotides read TGTGCCAGCAGCCTTAATGGGGCCAACGTCCTGACTTTC. The chain recombines TRBV11-3 with TRBJ2-6; D gene uncertain. Germline CDR1 reads SGHNT; CDR2 reads YENEEA. Trimming took 5 bases from V and 3 from J, leaving 5 bases between them. The CDR3 is 13 residues long.

The chain uses TRBV5-4 and TRBJ1-2; 9 bases map to TRBD1. Germline V gene sequence: CDR1 SGHNT, CDR2 YYREEE (reference sequence). This CDR3 region has 14 residues. J was trimmed by 4 bases and V by 4 bases; bases with no gene match: 5. In DNA form, the CDR3 reads TGTGCCAGCAGCCCTATGACAGGGGGCTATGGCTACACCTTC. The encoded protein is CASSPMTGGYGYTF.

The rearrangement links TRBV3-1 (or the pseudogene TRBV3-2) to TRBJ1-4; the D is unclear. The CDR3 has 15 amino acids. Trimming left V 4 bases short and J 2 bases short, with 11 bases between. Germline CDR1 LGHDT, CDR2 YNNKEL (reference sequence). CDR3 sequence reads: CASSLTTGTNEKLFF. CDR3 DNA sequence: TGTGCCAGCAGCCTTACGACTGGGACTAATGAAAAACTGTTTTTT.